This T cell receptor (beta chain) was observed in a study of T-cell reconstitution after alpha-beta-depleted transplantation in children. Germline values: CDR1 SGHTA, CDR2 FQGNSA. V shed 6 bases and J 5 bases; nucleotides not matched to a gene: 5. The CDR3 extends over 14 amino acids. Library preparation (for TCRbeta) was performed with unique molecular identifiers. TCRdb independently ran MiXCR on the PCR reads; one entry per CDR3 protein. The sample includes around 680,000 distinct CDR3 sequences, around 17% seen only once; the top ten take 1.1%. This clonotype was detected a few times. V usage is TRBV7-2 and J usage is TRBJ1-5; 9 bases align to TRBD1. This specimen consisted of PBMCs from the stem cell graft donor, obtained from the stem cell graft. This receptor was obtained from a human donor who donated a stem cell graft to a child with acute myeloid leukemia. The CDR3 nucleotides read TGTGCCAGCAGTTACAGACAGGGGGATCAGCCCCAGCATTTT. Translated: CASSYRQGDQPQHF. Full variable domain (rest looked up from reference TRBV7-2 and TRBJ1-5): GAGVSQSPSNKVTEKGKDVELRCDPISGHTALYWYRQSLGQGLEFLIYFQGNSAPDKSGLPSDRFSAERTGGSVSTLTIQRTQQEDSAVYLCASSYRQGDQPQHFGDGTRLSIL.